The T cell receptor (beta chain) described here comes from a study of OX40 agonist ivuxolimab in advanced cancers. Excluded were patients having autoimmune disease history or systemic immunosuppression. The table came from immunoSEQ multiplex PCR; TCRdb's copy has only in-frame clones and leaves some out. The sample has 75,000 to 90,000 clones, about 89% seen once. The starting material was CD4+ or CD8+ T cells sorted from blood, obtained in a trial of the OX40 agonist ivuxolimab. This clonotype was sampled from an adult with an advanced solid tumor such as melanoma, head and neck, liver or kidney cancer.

For the CDR3, the DNA is TGCGCCAGCAGTGACAGTCCCTCCTATAATTCACCCCTCCACTTT. Translated: CASSDSPSYNSPLHF. V gene TRBV4-3 combines with J gene TRBJ1-6, with D perhaps matching TRBD1 (5 bases). Trimming pared 6 bases from V and 0 bases from J, leaving 9 bases between. Germline-derived CDR1 and CDR2 are LGHNA and YSLEER. This CDR3 is 15 amino acids long.